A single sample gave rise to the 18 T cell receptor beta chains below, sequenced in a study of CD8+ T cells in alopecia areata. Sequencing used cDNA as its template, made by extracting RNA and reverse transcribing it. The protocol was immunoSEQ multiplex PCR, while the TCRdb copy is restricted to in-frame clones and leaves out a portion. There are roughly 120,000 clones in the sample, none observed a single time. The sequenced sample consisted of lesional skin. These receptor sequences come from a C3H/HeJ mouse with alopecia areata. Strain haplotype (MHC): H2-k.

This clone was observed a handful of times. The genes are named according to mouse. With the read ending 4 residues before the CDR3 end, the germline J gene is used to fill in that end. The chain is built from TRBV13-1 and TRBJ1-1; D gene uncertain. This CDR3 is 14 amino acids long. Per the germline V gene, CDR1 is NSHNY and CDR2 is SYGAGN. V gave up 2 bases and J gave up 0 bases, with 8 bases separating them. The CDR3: CASSETHANTEVFF. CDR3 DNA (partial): TGTGCCAGCAGTGAGACACATGCAAACACA.

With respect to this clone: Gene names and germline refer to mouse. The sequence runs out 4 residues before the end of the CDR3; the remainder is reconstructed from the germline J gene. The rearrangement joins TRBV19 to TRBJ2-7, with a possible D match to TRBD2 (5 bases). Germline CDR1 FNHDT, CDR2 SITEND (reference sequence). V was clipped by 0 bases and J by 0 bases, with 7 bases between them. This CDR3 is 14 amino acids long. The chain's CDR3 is CASSIGTYSYEQYF. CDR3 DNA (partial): TGTGCCAGCAGTATAGGGACTTACTCCTAT.

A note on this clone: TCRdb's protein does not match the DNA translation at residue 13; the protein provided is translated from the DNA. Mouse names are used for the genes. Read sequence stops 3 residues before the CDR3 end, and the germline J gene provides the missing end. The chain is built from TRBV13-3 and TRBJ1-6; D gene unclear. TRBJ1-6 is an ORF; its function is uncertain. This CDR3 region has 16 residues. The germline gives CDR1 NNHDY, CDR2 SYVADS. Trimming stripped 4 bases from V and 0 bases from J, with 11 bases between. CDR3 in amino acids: CASSLRKNSYNSPLYF. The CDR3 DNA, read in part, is TGTGCCAGCAGTCTCAGGAAAAATTCCTATAATTCGCCC.

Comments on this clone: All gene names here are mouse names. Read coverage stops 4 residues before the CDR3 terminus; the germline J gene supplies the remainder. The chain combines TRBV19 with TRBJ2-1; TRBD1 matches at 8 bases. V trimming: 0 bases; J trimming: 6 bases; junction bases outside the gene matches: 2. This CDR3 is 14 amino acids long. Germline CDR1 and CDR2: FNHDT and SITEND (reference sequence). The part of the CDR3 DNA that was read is TGTGCCAGCAGTATAGCTCAGGGGGCTGCT. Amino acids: CASSIAQGAA. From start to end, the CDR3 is CASSIAQGAAEQFF. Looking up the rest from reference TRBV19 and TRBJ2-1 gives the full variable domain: GGIITQTPKFLIGQEGQKLTLKCQQNFNHDTMYWYRQDSGKGLRLIYYSITENDLQKGDLSEGYDASREKKSSFSLTVTSAQKNEMAVFLCASSIAQGAAEQFFGPGTRLTVL.

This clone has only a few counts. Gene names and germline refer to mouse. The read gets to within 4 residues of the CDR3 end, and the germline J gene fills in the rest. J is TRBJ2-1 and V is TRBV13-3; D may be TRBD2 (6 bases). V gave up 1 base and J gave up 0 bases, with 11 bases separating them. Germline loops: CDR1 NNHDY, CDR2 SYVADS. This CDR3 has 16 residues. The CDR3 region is CASSDRWGDNYAEQFF. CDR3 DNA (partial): TGTGCCAGCAGTGATCGCTGGGGAGATAACTATGCT.

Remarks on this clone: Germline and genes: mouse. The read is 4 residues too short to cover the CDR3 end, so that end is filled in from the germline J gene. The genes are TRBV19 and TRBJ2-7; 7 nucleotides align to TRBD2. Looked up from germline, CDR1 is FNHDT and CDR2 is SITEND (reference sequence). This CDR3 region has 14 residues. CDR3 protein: CASSKRTGPYEQYF. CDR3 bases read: TGTGCCAGCAGTAAAAGGACTGGTCCTTAT.

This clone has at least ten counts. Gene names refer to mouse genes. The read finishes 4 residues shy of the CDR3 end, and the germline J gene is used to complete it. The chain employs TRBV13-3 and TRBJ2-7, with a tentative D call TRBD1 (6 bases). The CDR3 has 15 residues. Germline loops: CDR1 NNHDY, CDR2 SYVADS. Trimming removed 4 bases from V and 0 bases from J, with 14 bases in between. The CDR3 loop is CASSPTGSLSYEQYF. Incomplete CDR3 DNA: TGTGCCAGCAGTCCTACAGGGTCCCTCTCCTAT.

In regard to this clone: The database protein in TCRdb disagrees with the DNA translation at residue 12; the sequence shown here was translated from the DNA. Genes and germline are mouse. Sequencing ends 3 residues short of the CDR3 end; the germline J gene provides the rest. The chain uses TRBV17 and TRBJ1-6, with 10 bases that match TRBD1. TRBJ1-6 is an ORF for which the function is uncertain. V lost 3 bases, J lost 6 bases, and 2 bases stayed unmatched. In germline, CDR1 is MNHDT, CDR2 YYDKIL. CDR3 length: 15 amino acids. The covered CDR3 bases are TGTGCTAGCAGTAGTGGGGACAGGGGTAATTCGCCC. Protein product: CASSSGDRGNSP. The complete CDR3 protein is CASSSGDRGNSPLYF.

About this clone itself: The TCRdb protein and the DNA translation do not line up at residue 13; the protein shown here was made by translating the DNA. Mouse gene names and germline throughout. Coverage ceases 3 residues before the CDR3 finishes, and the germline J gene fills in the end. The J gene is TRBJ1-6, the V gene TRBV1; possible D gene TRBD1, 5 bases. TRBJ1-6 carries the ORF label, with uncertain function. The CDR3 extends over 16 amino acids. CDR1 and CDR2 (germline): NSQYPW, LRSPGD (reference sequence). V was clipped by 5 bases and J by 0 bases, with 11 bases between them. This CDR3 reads CTCSLRQNSYNSPLYF. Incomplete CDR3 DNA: TGCACCTGCAGTCTCCGACAGAATTCCTATAATTCGCCC.

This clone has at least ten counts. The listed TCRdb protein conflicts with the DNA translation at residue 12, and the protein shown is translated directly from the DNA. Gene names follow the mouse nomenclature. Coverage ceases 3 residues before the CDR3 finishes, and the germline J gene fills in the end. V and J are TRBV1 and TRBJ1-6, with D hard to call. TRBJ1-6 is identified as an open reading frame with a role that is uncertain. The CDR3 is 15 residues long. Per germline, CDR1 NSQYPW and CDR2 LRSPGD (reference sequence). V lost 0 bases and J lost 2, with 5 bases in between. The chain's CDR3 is CTCSAETPYNSPLYF. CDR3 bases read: TGCACCTGCAGTGCAGAGACACCCTATAATTCGCCC.

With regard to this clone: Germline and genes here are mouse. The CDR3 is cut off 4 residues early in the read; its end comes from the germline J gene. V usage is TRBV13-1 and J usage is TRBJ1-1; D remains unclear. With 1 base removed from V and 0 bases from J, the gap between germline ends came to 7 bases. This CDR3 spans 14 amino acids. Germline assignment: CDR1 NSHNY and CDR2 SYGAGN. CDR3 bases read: TGTGCCAGCAGTGATCAGGAATCAAACACA. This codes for CASSDQESNT. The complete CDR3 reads CASSDQESNTEVFF.

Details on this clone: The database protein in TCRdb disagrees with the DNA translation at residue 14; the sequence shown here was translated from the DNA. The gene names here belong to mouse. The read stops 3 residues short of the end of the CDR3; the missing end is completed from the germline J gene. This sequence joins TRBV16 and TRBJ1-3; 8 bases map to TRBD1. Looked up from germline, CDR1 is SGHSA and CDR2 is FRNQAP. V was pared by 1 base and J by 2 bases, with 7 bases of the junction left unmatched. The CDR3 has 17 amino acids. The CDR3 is CASSLGEVTGAGNTLYF. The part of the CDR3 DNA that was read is TGTGCAAGCAGCTTAGGGGAAGTGACAGGGGCTGGAAATACG.

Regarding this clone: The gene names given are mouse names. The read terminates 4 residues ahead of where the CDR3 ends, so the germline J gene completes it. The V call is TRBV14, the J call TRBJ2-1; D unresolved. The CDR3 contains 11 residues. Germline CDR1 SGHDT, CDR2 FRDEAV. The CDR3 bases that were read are TGTGCCAGCAGGCTGACAGCT. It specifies CASRLTA. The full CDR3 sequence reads CASRLTAEQFF.

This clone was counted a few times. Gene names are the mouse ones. Incomplete CDR3 DNA: TGTGCCAGCAGTGACCCCCTGGGGCCTAGTGCAGAA. As protein: CASSDPLGPSAE. The whole CDR3 reads CASSDPLGPSAETLYF. The chain couples TRBV13-3 to TRBJ2-3, with D perhaps matching TRBD2 (6 bases). From the germline J gene comes the end of the CDR3, since the read stops 4 residues before it. CDR1 and CDR2 from the germline V gene are NNHDY and SYVADS. The length of the CDR3 is 16 residues. V dropped 2 bases and J dropped 0 bases, with 13 bases sitting between them.

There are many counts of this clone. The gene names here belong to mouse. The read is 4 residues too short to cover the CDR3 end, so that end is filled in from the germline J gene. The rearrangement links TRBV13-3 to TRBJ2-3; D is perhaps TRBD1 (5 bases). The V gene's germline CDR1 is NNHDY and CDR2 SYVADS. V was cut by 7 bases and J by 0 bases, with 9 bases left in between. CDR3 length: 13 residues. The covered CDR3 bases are TGTGCCAGCGACAGAACTAGTGCAGAA. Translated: CASDRTSAE. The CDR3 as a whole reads CASDRTSAETLYF.

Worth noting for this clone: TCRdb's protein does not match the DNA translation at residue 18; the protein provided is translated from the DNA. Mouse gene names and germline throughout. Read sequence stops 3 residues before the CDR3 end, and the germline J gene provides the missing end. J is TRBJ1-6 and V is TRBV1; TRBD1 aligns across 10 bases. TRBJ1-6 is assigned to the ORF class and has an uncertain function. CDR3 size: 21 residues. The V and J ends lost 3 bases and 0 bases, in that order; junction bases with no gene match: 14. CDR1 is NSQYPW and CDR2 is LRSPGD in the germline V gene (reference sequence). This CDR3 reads CTCSARSGTGAPNSYNSPLYF. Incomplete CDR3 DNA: TGCACCTGCAGTGCCCGCTCCGGGACAGGGGCCCCTAATTCCTATAATTCGCCC.

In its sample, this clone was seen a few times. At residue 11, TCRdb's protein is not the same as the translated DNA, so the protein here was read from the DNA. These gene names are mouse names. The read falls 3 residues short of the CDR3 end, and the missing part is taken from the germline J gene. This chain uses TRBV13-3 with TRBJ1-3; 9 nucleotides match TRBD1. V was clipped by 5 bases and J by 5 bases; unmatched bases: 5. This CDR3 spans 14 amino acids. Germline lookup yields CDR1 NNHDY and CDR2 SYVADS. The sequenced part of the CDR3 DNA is TGTGCCAGCAGGCCGGGACAGGGCAGAAATACG. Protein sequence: CASRPGQGRNT. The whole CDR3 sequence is CASRPGQGRNTLYF.

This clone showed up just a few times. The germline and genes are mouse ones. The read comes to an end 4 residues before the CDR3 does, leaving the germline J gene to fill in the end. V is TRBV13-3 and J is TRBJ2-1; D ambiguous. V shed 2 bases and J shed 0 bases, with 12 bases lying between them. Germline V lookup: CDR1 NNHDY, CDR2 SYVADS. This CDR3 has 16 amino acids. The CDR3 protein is CASSDGRNHNYAEQFF. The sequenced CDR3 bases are TGTGCCAGCAGTGACGGCAGGAATCATAACTATGCT.